The clone carrying this T cell receptor (beta chain) was observed a few times. These data belong to a study of identical twins. All of the donors were Caucasians in good health. The V and J ends lost 5 bases and 5 bases respectively, with 21 bases between them. This CDR3 has 16 amino acids. Germline CDR1 reads SEHNR; CDR2 reads FQNEAQ (reference sequence). TCRdb passed the 5' RACE reads through MiXCR, listing each CDR3 protein once. Of about 570,000 distinct CDR3 sequences in the sample, more than 9% were seen once. These sequences were also reported in another study, on yellow fever vaccine responses in identical twins.

The sample consisted of PBMCs. The rearrangement uses TRBV7-9 and TRBJ2-5; D tentatively fits TRBD1 or TRBD2 (5 bases each). The source is a woman aged 18-29 years in good health. In DNA, the CDR3 is TGTGCCAGCAGCCCTAGGGACCCCGTGTTTGGTGAGACCCAGTACTTC. It encodes CASSPRDPVFGETQYF.